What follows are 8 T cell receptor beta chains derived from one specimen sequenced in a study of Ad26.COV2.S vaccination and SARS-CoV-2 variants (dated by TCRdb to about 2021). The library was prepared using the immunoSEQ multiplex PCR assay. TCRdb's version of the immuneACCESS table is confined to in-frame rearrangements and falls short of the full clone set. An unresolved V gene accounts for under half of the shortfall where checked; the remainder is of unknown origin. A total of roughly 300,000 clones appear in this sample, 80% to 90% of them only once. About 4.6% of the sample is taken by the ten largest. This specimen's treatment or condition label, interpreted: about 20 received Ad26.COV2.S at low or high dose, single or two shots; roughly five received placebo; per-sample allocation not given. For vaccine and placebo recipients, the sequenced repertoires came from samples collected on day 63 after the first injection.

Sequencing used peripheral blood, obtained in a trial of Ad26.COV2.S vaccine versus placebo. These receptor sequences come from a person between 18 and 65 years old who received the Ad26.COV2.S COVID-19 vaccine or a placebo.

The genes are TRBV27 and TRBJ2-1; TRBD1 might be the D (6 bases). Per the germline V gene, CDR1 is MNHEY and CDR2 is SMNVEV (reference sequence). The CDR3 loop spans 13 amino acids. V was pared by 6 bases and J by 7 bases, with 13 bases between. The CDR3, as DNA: TGTGCCAGCAGACCGACAGGTTCTAATGAGCAGTTCTTC. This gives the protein CASRPTGSNEQFF.

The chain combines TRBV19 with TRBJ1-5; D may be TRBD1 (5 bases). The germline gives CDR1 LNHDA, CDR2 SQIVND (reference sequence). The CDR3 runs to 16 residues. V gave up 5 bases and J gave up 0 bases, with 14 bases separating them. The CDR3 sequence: CASSVGRGDSNQPQHF. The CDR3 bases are TGTGCCAGTAGTGTCGGGAGGGGAGATAGCAATCAGCCCCAGCATTTT.

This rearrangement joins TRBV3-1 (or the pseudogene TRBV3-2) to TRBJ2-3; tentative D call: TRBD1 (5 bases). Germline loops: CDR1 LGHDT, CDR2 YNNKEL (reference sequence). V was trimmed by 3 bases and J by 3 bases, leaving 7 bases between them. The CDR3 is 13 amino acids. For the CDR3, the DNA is TGTGCCAGCAGCCACCGACAGACAGATACGCAGTATTTT. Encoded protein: CASSHRQTDTQYF.

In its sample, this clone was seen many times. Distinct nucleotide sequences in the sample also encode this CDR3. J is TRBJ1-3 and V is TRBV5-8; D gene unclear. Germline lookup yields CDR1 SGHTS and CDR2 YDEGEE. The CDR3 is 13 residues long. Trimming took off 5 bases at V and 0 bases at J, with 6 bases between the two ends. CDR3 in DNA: TGTGCCAGCAGTCGGGGCTCTGGAAACACCATATATTTT. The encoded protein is CASSRGSGNTIYF.

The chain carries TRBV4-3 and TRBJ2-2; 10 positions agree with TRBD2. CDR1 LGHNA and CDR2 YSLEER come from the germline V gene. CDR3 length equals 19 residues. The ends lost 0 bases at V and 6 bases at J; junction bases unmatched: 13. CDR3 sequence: CASSQERLSGGASAGELFF. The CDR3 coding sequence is TGCGCCAGCAGCCAAGAAAGACTAAGCGGGGGGGCTTCAGCCGGGGAGCTGTTTTTT.

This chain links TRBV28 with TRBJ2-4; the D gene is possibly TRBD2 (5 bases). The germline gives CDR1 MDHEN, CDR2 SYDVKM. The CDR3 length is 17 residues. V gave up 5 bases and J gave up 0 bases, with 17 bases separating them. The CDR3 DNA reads TGTGCCAGCAGTCAAGGCCGGGAAACACTAGCCAAAAACATTCAGTACTTC. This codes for CASSQGRETLAKNIQYF.

The CDR3 is CASSLSGEAYNEQFF. For the CDR3, the DNA is TGTGCCAGCAGTTTAAGCGGGGAAGCCTACAATGAGCAGTTCTTC. The chain employs TRBV6-5 and TRBJ2-1, with TRBD2 matching over 7 bases. J lost 2 bases, V lost 4 bases, and 5 bases had no gene match. CDR1 is MNHEY, CDR2 SVGAGI, per germline. The CDR3 extends over 15 amino acids.

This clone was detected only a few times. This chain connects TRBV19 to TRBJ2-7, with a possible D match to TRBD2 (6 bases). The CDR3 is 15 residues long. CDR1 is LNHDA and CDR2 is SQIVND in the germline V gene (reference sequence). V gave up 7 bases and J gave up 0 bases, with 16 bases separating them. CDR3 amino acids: CASTAGSGTSYEQYF. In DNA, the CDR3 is TGTGCCAGTACGGCGGGAAGCGGCACCTCCTACGAGCAGTACTTC.